This T cell receptor (beta chain) emerged from a study of control samples from healthy donors and cancer patients. The table came from immunoSEQ multiplex PCR; TCRdb's copy has only in-frame clones and leaves some out. There are tens of thousands of clones in the sample; about 80% occur only once, and 10% lies in the top ten. This clonotype was sampled from a man in his sixties or seventies in good health. Sequenced sample: blood.

The CDR3 DNA reads as TGCGCCAGCAGCTTCTGGGACAGGGGGCGACTAACCGACAATTCACCCCTCCACTTT. Translation: CASSFWDRGRLTDNSPLHF. This chain joins TRBV5-1 and TRBJ1-6, with 12 bases aligning to TRBD1. Losses at the gene ends were 2 bases for V and 7 bases for J; bases not matched to a gene: 13. Germline values: CDR1 SGHRS, CDR2 YFSETQ. The CDR3 is 19 amino acids.